This TCR beta chain was found in a study of radiotherapy plus CTLA-4 blockade in lung cancer. In the study overall: Objective response rate was about 18%; disease control rate, around 30%. Whole-study results and caveats: Clones derived from tumor TCRs expanded in blood after radiotherapy plus ipilimumab. Reports identified early blood T cell clone dynamics, with interferon-beta, as the best response predictor.

V shed 0 bases and J 6 bases; nucleotides not matched to a gene: 7. From germline, CDR1 is SGHRS and CDR2 YFSETQ. CDR3 length equals 16 residues. Regarding this clone: The antigen is not known.

Measured with immunoSEQ multiplex PCR; TCRdb has only the in-frame clones, and not every one. The table lists 110,000 or so clones, more than 65% of them singletons. Each patient with chemo-refractory metastatic non-small-cell lung cancer was treated with focal radiation plus CTLA-4 blockade using ipilimumab. This specimen was peripheral blood, taken from a patient treated with radiotherapy plus ipilimumab. This sequence joins TRBV5-1 and TRBJ2-1; 9 nucleotides agree with TRBD1. The sequence came from a human donor with non-small cell lung cancer who had a partial response to radiotherapy plus ipilimumab. The CDR3 reads CASSLGGTGSGNEQFF. The CDR3 nucleotides read TGCGCCAGCAGCTTGGGGGGGACAGGGAGTGGCAATGAGCAGTTCTTC.